This TCR beta chain was sequenced in a study of OX40 agonist ivuxolimab in advanced cancers. Study details: Patients undergoing dose escalation presented with hepatocellular carcinoma, melanoma, renal cell or head and neck cancer. Prior anti-PD-1, anti-PD-L1 or anti-CTLA-4 therapy did not bar entry, and 30% to 40% had some.

Produced via immunoSEQ multiplex PCR; TCRdb's table is partial and in-frame only. Of 90,000 or so clones listed, 92% are singletons. The CDR3 is 14 amino acids. Germline-derived CDR1 and CDR2 are MNHEY and SVGAGI. This chain joins TRBV6-5 and TRBJ2-6, with 9 positions matching TRBD2. The starting material was CD4+ or CD8+ T cells sorted from blood, obtained in a trial of the OX40 agonist ivuxolimab. The TCR was taken from an adult with an advanced solid tumor such as melanoma, head and neck, liver or kidney cancer. DNA of the CDR3: TGTGCTAGCGGGGGTTTCTCTGGGGCCAACGTCCTGACTTTC. Protein product: CASGGFSGANVLTF.